Presented here are 21 T cell receptor beta chains from one specimen sequenced in a study of T cell repertoires in aging, cancer and after chemotherapy. Rearranged V-D-J TRB sequences were amplified with a mixed TRB-A/B primer pool. TCRdb itself ran the multiplex PCR reads through MiXCR, one entry per CDR3 protein. The sample lists approximately 4,900 distinct CDR3 sequences, approximately 31% occurring once. TCR beta rearrangements were amplified from peripheral blood genomic DNA. The sequenced material came from blood. The origin of the receptors is a human donor with a blood cancer. The donor label of this sample is uncertain.

V and J are TRBV7-6 and TRBJ2-3; 10 nucleotides agree with TRBD1. Per germline, CDR1 SGHVS and CDR2 FNYEAQ. The CDR3 has 16 amino acids. Trimming removed 2 bases from V and 6 bases from J; junction bases left unmatched: 8. CDR3 bases: TGTGCCAGCAGCTTACCTCGGACAGGGGGGTACGATACGCAGTATTTT. Translated, it gives CASSLPRTGGYDTQYF.

In its sample, this clonotype ranks as large. V usage is TRBV29-1 and J usage is TRBJ2-3; D is uncertain. This CDR3 is 15 amino acids long. Trimming took 4 bases from V and 2 from J, leaving 16 bases between them. Germline V lookup: CDR1 SQVTM, CDR2 ANQGSEA. The DNA of the CDR3 is TGCAGCGTTGGGAGTAACGCTCCTTACACAGATACGCAGTATTTT. It encodes CSVGSNAPYTDTQYF.

This clonotype was seen a handful of times. V usage is TRBV6-5 and J usage is TRBJ2-7; TRBD2 agrees at 9 bases. This CDR3 has 17 residues. V lost 5 bases and J lost 5; bases outside the gene matches: 16. Germline assignment: CDR1 MNHEY and CDR2 SVGAGI. CDR3 sequence reads: CASSPYPPRTSDHEQYF. In nucleotides, the CDR3 is TGTGCCAGCAGTCCATACCCCCCCCGGACTAGCGATCACGAGCAGTACTTC.

The chain recombines TRBV27 with TRBJ2-1, with D maybe TRBD1 (7 bases). Between the trimmed V and J ends, which lost 4 bases and 8 bases, there was a span of 12 bases. This CDR3 contains 13 residues. The V gene's germline CDR1 is MNHEY and CDR2 SMNVEV (reference sequence). The CDR3 coding sequence is TGTGCCAGCAGTTCTGCCAGGGGGGATGAGCAGTTCTTC. It encodes CASSSARGDEQFF.

With regard to this clonotype: A much larger clone lies one base from this, so it may be a read error. V usage is TRBV6-5 and J usage is TRBJ1-1; no definite D call. This CDR3 region has 16 residues. CDR1 is MNHEY and CDR2 is SVGAGI in the germline V gene. CDR3 in amino acids: CASSTRRGNKNTETFF. In DNA, the CDR3 is TGTGCCAGCAGTACGCGCAGAGGGAACAAGAACACTGAAACTTTCTTT.

This chain connects TRBV20-1 to TRBJ1-5; TRBD1 agrees at 8 bases. Germline-derived CDR1 and CDR2 are DFQATT and SNEGSKA (reference sequence). This CDR3 contains 14 residues. J lost 5 bases, V lost 3 bases, and 6 bases had no gene match. CDR3 sequence: CSARPGGSDQPQHF. CDR3 coding DNA: TGCAGTGCTAGGCCAGGGGGCTCTGATCAGCCCCAGCATTTT.

This clonotype is medium-sized within its sample. The chain joins TRBV27 to TRBJ2-7; D may be TRBD1 (5 bases). Germline V gene data show CDR1 as MNHEY and CDR2 as SMNVEV (reference sequence). Trimming cost V 2 bases and J 5 bases, with 10 bases left between them. The CDR3 has 13 amino acids. CDR3 sequence: CASSLADTDEQYF. The CDR3 DNA is TGTGCCAGCAGTTTAGCGGACACGGACGAGCAGTACTTC.

This clonotype has a handful of counts. The V and J genes are TRBV5-6 and TRBJ1-2, with a possible D match to TRBD1 (5 bases). The CDR3 sequence is 13 residues long. Trimming pared 4 bases from V and 2 bases from J, leaving 9 bases between. Germline CDR1 and CDR2: SGHDT and YYEEEE. CDR3 region: CASSDAGNYGYTF. In DNA, the CDR3 is TGTGCCAGCAGCGATGCAGGGAACTATGGCTACACCTTC.

The chain employs TRBV7-3 and TRBJ2-7, with D maybe TRBD1 (5 bases). With 5 bases removed from V and 5 bases from J, the gap between germline ends came to 13 bases. Looked up from germline, CDR1 is SGHTA and CDR2 is FQGTGA. CDR3 length equals 13 residues. CDR3 bases: TGTGCCAGCAGCCTTCTAGGGGTTGACGAGCAGTACTTC. It specifies CASSLLGVDEQYF.

In this sample, this clonotype turned up a few times. CDR3 nucleotide sequence: TGTGCCAGTACCCCCGGCTGGGTAGGGATTAATGAAAAACTGTTTTTT. Translating gives CASTPGWVGINEKLFF. The V call is TRBV19, the J call TRBJ1-4; no reliable D call. This CDR3 is built from 16 residues. V lost 7 bases and J 4 bases, leaving 19 bases between the germline ends. From germline, CDR1 is LNHDA and CDR2 SQIVND (reference sequence). The whole variable domain, remainder taken from reference TRBV19 and TRBJ1-4, is DGGITQSPKYLFRKEGQNVTLSCEQNLNHDAMYWYRQDPGQGLRLIYYSQIVNDFQKGDIAEGYSVSREKKESFPLTVTSAQKNPTAFYLCASTPGWVGINEKLFFGSGTQLSVL.

The chain carries TRBV18 and TRBJ2-1, with TRBD2 matching over 10 bases. The trim removed 6 bases at V and 0 bases at J, leaving 8 bases unmatched. Germline CDR1 and CDR2: KGHSH and LQKENI. The CDR3 runs 17 residues. The CDR3 sequence is CASSGTSVASSYNEQFF. The CDR3 nucleotides read TGTGCCAGCTCCGGGACTAGCGTCGCGAGCTCCTACAATGAGCAGTTCTTC.

This clonotype was seen more than once but under ten times. V is TRBV5-4 and J is TRBJ1-2; 9 nucleotides agree with TRBD1. CDR1 is SGHNT and CDR2 is YYREEE in the germline V gene (reference sequence). Trimming removed 4 bases from V and 8 bases from J; junction bases left unmatched: 18. The CDR3 runs to 17 residues. The CDR3, as DNA: TGTGCCAGCAGCCAACAGGGGGCCAGGGCTGTTTCGGAGGGCTACACCTTC. Translating gives CASSQQGARAVSEGYTF.

J is TRBJ1-5 and V is TRBV5-6; TRBD1 matches 9 bases. The CDR3 loop spans 19 amino acids. V trimming: 4 bases; J trimming: 0 bases; junction bases outside the gene matches: 14. From germline, CDR1 is SGHDT and CDR2 YYEEEE. The CDR3 DNA reads TGTGCCAGCAGCCATGGGACAGGGCAATTGGGGTATAGCAATCAGCCCCAGCATTTT. Residues: CASSHGTGQLGYSNQPQHF.

Only a few counts were recorded for this clonotype. This chain uses TRBV5-6 with TRBJ2-1, with D possibly matching TRBD1 (5 bases). Germline V gene data show CDR1 as SGHDT and CDR2 as YYEEEE. The CDR3 is 14 amino acids. V was shortened by 4 bases and J by 6 bases, with 14 bases between the two germline ends. DNA of the CDR3: TGTGCCAGCAGCAACGCAGGGTTTAGCAATGAGCAGTTCTTC. Its translation is CASSNAGFSNEQFF.

Points on this clonotype: One end of the junction fails to match germline, which may point to a read error. The chain recombines TRBV4-3 with TRBJ2-7, with D unclear. Germline CDR1 and CDR2: LGHNA and YSLEER. The CDR3 covers 14 residues. The CDR3 DNA sequence: TGTGCCAGCAGCCAAGATCCGTGGTCCCCCGAGCAGTACTTC. It yields the protein CASSQDPWSPEQYF.

This clonotype is judged large. This chain connects TRBV25-1 to TRBJ2-7; the D call may be TRBD1 or TRBD2 (6 bases each). Germline V lookup: CDR1 MGHDK, CDR2 SYGVNS. This CDR3 has 14 residues. V was cut by 2 bases and J by 3 bases, with 11 bases left in between. DNA of the CDR3: TGTGCCAGCAGTGAAGCGGGACATTACTACGAGCAGTACTTC. This codes for CASSEAGHYYEQYF.

The chain joins TRBV24-1 to TRBJ2-3; 8 nucleotides agree with TRBD2. V gave up 4 bases and J gave up 5 bases; unmatched junction bases: 19. CDR3 length: 19 amino acids. CDR1 KGHDR and CDR2 SFDVKD come from the germline V gene. The CDR3 here is CATSDLEVLSGGGRDTQYF. The CDR3 nucleotides read TGTGCCACCAGTGACTTGGAGGTTTTGAGCGGGGGCGGCAGAGATACGCAGTATTTT.

The table lists this clonotype with a few counts. The V and J genes are TRBV11-3 and TRBJ2-5; D possibly uses TRBD1 or TRBD2 (5 bases each). Trimming took off 5 bases at V and 1 base at J, with 17 bases between the two ends. Germline V gives CDR1 SGHNT, CDR2 YENEEA. The CDR3 runs 16 residues. Here the CDR3 DNA reads TGTGCCAGCAGCCCCGGGAACTCCGGGGCCCAAGAGACCCAGTACTTC. This sequence encodes CASSPGNSGAQETQYF. The full variable domain, with the rest looked up from reference TRBV11-3 and TRBJ2-5, is EAGVVQSPRYKIIEKKQPVAFWCNPISGHNTLYWYLQNLGQGPELLIRYENEEAVDDSQLPKDRFSAERLKGVDSTLKIQPAELGDSAVYLCASSPGNSGAQETQYFGPGTRLLVL.

V and J are TRBV7-9 and TRBJ2-3, with D unresolved. The CDR3 is made up of 13 amino acids. Germline-derived CDR1 and CDR2 are SEHNR and FQNEAQ (reference sequence). With 4 bases removed from V and 5 bases from J, the gap between germline ends came to 10 bases. The CDR3: CASSSRFGDTQYF. CDR3 nucleotide sequence: TGTGCCAGCAGCTCCAGGTTTGGAGATACGCAGTATTTT. The full variable domain, its missing parts supplied by reference TRBV7-9 and TRBJ2-3, is DTGVSQNPRHKITKRGQNVTFRCDPISEHNRLYWYRQTLGQGPEFLTYFQNEAQLEKSRLLSDRFSAERPKGSFSTLEIQRTEQGDSAMYLCASSSRFGDTQYFGPGTRLTVL.

This clonotype was seen only a few times. V is TRBV19 and J is TRBJ1-1; D gene unclear. Trimming took off 5 bases at V and 0 bases at J, with 19 bases between the two ends. From germline, CDR1 is LNHDA and CDR2 SQIVND (reference sequence). The CDR3 is 17 amino acids. The CDR3 region has the DNA TGTGCCAGTAGTGCCCGGTTTGAGGGCCTCATGAACACTGAAGCTTTCTTT. Translating gives CASSARFEGLMNTEAFF. The full variable domain, its missing parts supplied by reference TRBV19 and TRBJ1-1, is DGGITQSPKYLFRKEGQNVTLSCEQNLNHDAMYWYRQDPGQGLRLIYYSQIVNDFQKGDIAEGYSVSREKKESFPLTVTSAQKNPTAFYLCASSARFEGLMNTEAFFGQGTRLTVV.

This rearrangement joins TRBV14 to TRBJ2-7, with unresolved D. The CDR3 loop spans 16 amino acids. Germline CDR1 is SGHDN and CDR2 is FVKESK. Between the trimmed V and J ends, which lost 0 bases and 0 bases, there was a span of 12 bases. This chain's CDR3 is CASSQERNSFSYEQYF. DNA of the CDR3: TGTGCCAGCAGCCAAGAGCGGAACAGTTTCTCCTACGAGCAGTACTTC.